This entry features one T cell receptor beta chain sequence. The sample belongs to a study of T-cell reconstitution after alpha-beta-depleted transplantation in children. This sample's TCRbeta library carried unique molecular identifier barcodes. TCRdb re-analysed the PCR reads in MiXCR, keeping a single row per CDR3 protein. Of 700,000 or so distinct CDR3 sequences listed, roughly 13% are singletons. This CDR3 is 13 amino acids long. From germline, CDR1 is DFQATT and CDR2 SNEGSKA (reference sequence). Trimming pared 6 bases from V and 5 bases from J, leaving 14 bases between. This sequence was found in a girl aged 2-15 years with congenital amegakaryocytic thrombocytopenia, due to receive a stem cell transplant. The specimen comprised PBMCs, sampled before TCRalphabeta/CD19-depleted stem cell transplant. The rearrangement joins TRBV20-1 to TRBJ2-1; possibly TRBD2 for D (5 bases). The CDR3 loop is CSAEHRGNNEQFF. The CDR3 region has the DNA TGCAGTGCCGAGCACCGGGGAAACAATGAGCAGTTCTTC.